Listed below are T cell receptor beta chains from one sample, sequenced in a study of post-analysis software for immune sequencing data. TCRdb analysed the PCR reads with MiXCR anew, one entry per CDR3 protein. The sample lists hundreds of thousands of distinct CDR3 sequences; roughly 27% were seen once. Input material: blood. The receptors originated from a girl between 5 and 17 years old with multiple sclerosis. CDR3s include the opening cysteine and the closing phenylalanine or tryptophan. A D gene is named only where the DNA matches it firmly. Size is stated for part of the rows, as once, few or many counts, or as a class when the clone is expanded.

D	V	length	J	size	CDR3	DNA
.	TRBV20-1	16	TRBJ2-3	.	CSARGVPGQNTDTQYF	TGCAGTGCTAGGGGGGTCCCGGGACAAAACACAGATACGCAGTATTTT
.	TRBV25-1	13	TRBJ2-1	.	CASSEFGVNEQFF	TGTGCCAGCAGTGAATTCGGGGTGAATGAGCAGTTCTTC
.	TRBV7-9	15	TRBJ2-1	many	CASSLATLSYNEQFF	TGTGCCAGCAGCCTCGCGACTCTGTCTTACAATGAGCAGTTCTTC
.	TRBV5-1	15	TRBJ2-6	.	CASSRGSPGANVLTF	TGCGCCAGCAGCCGTGGATCCCCTGGGGCCAACGTCCTGACTTTC
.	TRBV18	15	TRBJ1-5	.	CASSLLEGGLQPQHF	TGTGCCAGCTCCCTTTTAGAGGGGGGCTTGCAGCCCCAGCATTTT
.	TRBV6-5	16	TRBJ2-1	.	CASRKTSRNLYNEQFF	TGTGCCAGCCGAAAAACTAGCAGAAACTTATACAATGAGCAGTTCTTC
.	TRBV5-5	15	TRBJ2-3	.	CASSTTAISTDTQYF	TGTGCCAGCAGCACGACGGCCATTAGCACAGATACGCAGTATTTT
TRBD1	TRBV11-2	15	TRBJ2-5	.	CASSAWDRGGETQYF	TGTGCCAGCAGCGCCTGGGACAGGGGTGGTGAGACCCAGTACTTC
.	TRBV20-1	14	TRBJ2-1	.	CSALLGEEVYEQFF	TGCAGTGCCCTGTTGGGGGAAGAAGTCTACGAGCAGTTCTTC
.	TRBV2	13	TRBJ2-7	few	CASRISGSHEQYF	TGTGCCAGCAGGATCTCGGGATCCCACGAGCAGTACTTC
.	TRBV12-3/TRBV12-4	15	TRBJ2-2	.	CASSYRAANTGELFF	TGTGCCAGCAGTTACAGGGCCGCGAACACCGGGGAGCTGTTTTTT
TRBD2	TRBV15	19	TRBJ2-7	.	CATSRVTGLAGPPSYEQYF	TGTGCCACCAGCAGAGTAACGGGACTAGCGGGCCCTCCCTCCTACGAGCAGTACTTC
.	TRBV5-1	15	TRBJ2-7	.	CASSLAPGGAYEQYF	TGCGCCAGCAGCTTGGCACCGGGTGGAGCGTACGAGCAGTACTTC
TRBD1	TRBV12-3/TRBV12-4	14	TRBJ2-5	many	CASSLGQPQETQYF	TGTGCCAGCAGTTTGGGACAGCCCCAAGAGACCCAGTACTTC
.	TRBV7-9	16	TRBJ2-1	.	CASSLVAGMSYNEQFF	TGTGCCAGCAGCTTAGTTGCAGGGATGTCCTACAATGAGCAGTTCTTC
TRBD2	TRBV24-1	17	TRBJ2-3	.	CATSDPTSGRARDTQYF	TGTGCCACCAGTGATCCGACTAGCGGGAGGGCCCGGGATACGCAGTATTTT